The 32 T cell receptor beta chains below all came from one sample that was sequenced in a study of cytomegalovirus exposure and HLA in healthy donors. Assay used: immunoSEQ multiplex PCR; TCRdb lists only in-frame clones, some missing. The sample shows approximately 200,000 clones, 65% to 90% of them seen only once. The sequencing sample was made of PBMCs. These receptors originate from a woman in her 30s in good health and CMV-seropositive.

This chain connects TRBV5-6 to TRBJ2-2; 10 bases line up with TRBD2. Germline values: CDR1 SGHDT, CDR2 YYEEEE. The CDR3 length is 17 residues. Trimming removed 3 bases from V and 4 bases from J; junction bases left unmatched: 9. The CDR3 DNA sequence: TGTGCCAGCAGCTCCCAACTAGCGGGGCTTGTCACCGGGGAGCTGTTTTTT. The encoded protein is CASSSQLAGLVTGELFF.

The chain carries TRBV6-6 and TRBJ2-1; tentative D call: TRBD2 (5 bases). This CDR3 is built from 14 residues. V was clipped by 5 bases and J by 6 bases, with 14 bases between them. The germline gives CDR1 MNHNY, CDR2 SVGAGI (reference sequence). The CDR3 bases are TGTGCCAGCAGTCGGGAACCGGCCTCCAATGAGCAGTTCTTC. Its translation: CASSREPASNEQFF.

V and J are TRBV6-5 and TRBJ2-7, with 7 bases identical to TRBD2. The junction had 7 bases not matched to a gene; V was cut back by 2 bases and J by 3 bases. This CDR3 has 15 residues. Germline CDR1 and CDR2: MNHEY and SVGAGI. As DNA, the CDR3 is TGTGCCAGCAGTTACCGGACTAGAGGAGGCTACGAGCAGTACTTC. Its translation is CASSYRTRGGYEQYF.

The genes are TRBV5-4 and TRBJ2-7; D uncertain. CDR1 is SGHNT, CDR2 YYREEE, per germline (reference sequence). The CDR3 has 16 residues. V lost 0 bases, J lost 0 bases, and 13 bases lay in between. The CDR3 region has the DNA TGTGCCAGCAGCTTGGGAGTACAGCCTATCTCCTACGAGCAGTACTTC. This codes for CASSLGVQPISYEQYF.

V and J are TRBV28 and TRBJ1-2; D is undetermined. This CDR3 is built from 13 residues. Per the germline V gene, CDR1 is MDHEN and CDR2 is SYDVKM. With 2 bases removed from V and 3 bases from J, the gap between germline ends came to 7 bases. As DNA, the CDR3 is TGTGCCAGCAGTTTAGGAGTCTACTATGGCTACACCTTC. This encodes CASSLGVYYGYTF.

The table lists this clone with a few counts. V gene TRBV7-9 combines with J gene TRBJ1-1, with 9 bases identical to TRBD1. CDR3 size: 12 residues. Losses at the gene ends were 4 bases for V and 8 bases for J; bases not matched to a gene: 2. Per germline, CDR1 SEHNR and CDR2 FQNEAQ (reference sequence). The CDR3 region is CASSWTGAEAFF. The CDR3 region has the DNA TGTGCCAGCAGCTGGACAGGGGCAGAAGCTTTCTTT. Based on the CDR3 plus reference TRBV7-9 and TRBJ1-1, the full variable domain is DTGVSQNPRHKITKRGQNVTFRCDPISEHNRLYWYRQTLGQGPEFLTYFQNEAQLEKSRLLSDRFSAERPKGSFSTLEIQRTEQGDSAMYLCASSWTGAEAFFGQGTRLTVV.

The rearrangement links TRBV29-1 to TRBJ1-5, with 8 positions matching TRBD1. V gave up 6 bases and J gave up 2 bases; unmatched junction bases: 3. The CDR3 is made up of 13 amino acids. CDR1 SQVTM and CDR2 ANQGSEA come from the germline V gene. CDR3 sequence (DNA): TGCAGCGTAGGGGGACAGGGCAATCAGCCCCAGCATTTT. Amino acids: CSVGGQGNQPQHF. The whole variable domain, filled in from reference TRBV29-1 and TRBJ1-5, reads SAVISQKPSRDICQRGTSLTIQCQVDSQVTMMFWYRQQPGQSLTLIATANQGSEATYESGFVIDKFPISRPNLTFSTLTVSNMSPEDSSIYLCSVGGQGNQPQHFGDGTRLSIL.

J is TRBJ1-4 and V is TRBV15; 7 nucleotides line up with TRBD1. V trimming: 3 bases; J trimming: 4 bases; junction bases outside the gene matches: 5. This CDR3 region has 15 residues. Germline V CDR1 and CDR2: LNHNV, YYDKDF (reference sequence). CDR3 sequence reads: CATSSGTEFNEKLFF. The CDR3 DNA follows: TGTGCCACCAGCAGCGGGACAGAGTTTAATGAAAAACTGTTTTTT.

The chain carries TRBV19 and TRBJ2-7, with 13 bases matching TRBD2. Germline loops: CDR1 LNHDA, CDR2 SQIVND (reference sequence). V gave up 3 bases and J gave up 1 base; unmatched junction bases: 3. This CDR3 spans 16 amino acids. This CDR3 reads CASSIRTSGSSYEQYF. The CDR3 DNA reads TGTGCCAGTAGTATCCGGACTAGCGGGAGTTCCTACGAGCAGTACTTC. The full variable domain, completed using reference TRBV19 and TRBJ2-7, is DGGITQSPKYLFRKEGQNVTLSCEQNLNHDAMYWYRQDPGQGLRLIYYSQIVNDFQKGDIAEGYSVSREKKESFPLTVTSAQKNPTAFYLCASSIRTSGSSYEQYFGPGTRLTVT.

CDR3 amino acids: CASTRQGLGNQPQHF. The CDR3, as DNA: TGTGCCAGTACCCGACAGGGCTTGGGCAATCAGCCCCAGCATTTT. The chain employs TRBV2 and TRBJ1-5, with 7 positions matching TRBD1. Germline V CDR1 and CDR2: SNHLY, FYNNEI. The CDR3 consists of 15 residues. J was trimmed by 2 bases and V by 9 bases; bases with no gene match: 10. The variable domain in full, with the rest retrieved from reference TRBV2 and TRBJ1-5, is EPEVTQTPSHQVTQMGQEVILRCVPISNHLYFYWYRQILGQKVEFLVSFYNNEISEKSEIFDDQFSVERPDGSNFTLKIRSTKLEDSAMYFCASTRQGLGNQPQHFGDGTRLSIL.

The chain employs TRBV9 and TRBJ2-5; TRBD2 matches 14 bases. V trimming: 4 bases; J trimming: 5 bases; junction bases outside the gene matches: 10. This CDR3 is 17 amino acids long. CDR1 is SGDLS, CDR2 YYNGEE, per germline. DNA for the CDR3: TGTGCCAGCAGCTTAGGGACTAGCGGGAGTTTGGGCGAGACCCAGTACTTC. It translates to CASSLGTSGSLGETQYF.

The chain joins TRBV4-2 to TRBJ2-1; TRBD2 agrees at 12 bases. J lost 6 bases, V lost 4 bases, and 7 bases had no gene match. The CDR3 totals 16 residues. Per the germline V gene, CDR1 is LGHNA and CDR2 is YNFKEQ. As DNA, the CDR3 is TGTGCCAGCAGCCTTCGACTAGCGGGAGCGGGCAATGAGCAGTTCTTC. As protein: CASSLRLAGAGNEQFF.

The J gene is TRBJ1-1, the V gene TRBV6-1; D is unclear. Trimming removed 3 bases at V and 3 bases at J, with 11 bases between. The germline V gene has CDR1 MNHNS and CDR2 SASEGT. The CDR3 runs to 14 residues. The CDR3 sequence: CASSEHSSDTEAFF. The CDR3 DNA is TGTGCCAGCAGTGAGCACAGCTCAGACACTGAAGCTTTCTTT.

The chain carries TRBV28 and TRBJ2-1; the D gene is possibly TRBD2 (6 bases). Trimming removed 5 bases from V and 8 bases from J, with 13 bases in between. Germline values: CDR1 MDHEN, CDR2 SYDVKM. The CDR3 covers 13 residues. CDR3 in amino acids: CASSGHGGDEQFF. The CDR3 region has the DNA TGTGCCAGCAGTGGGCACGGAGGGGATGAGCAGTTCTTC.

Only a few counts were recorded for this clone. This sequence joins TRBV2 and TRBJ1-1; no definite D call. CDR1 and CDR2 (germline): SNHLY, FYNNEI. Trimming removed 4 bases at V and 0 bases at J, with 6 bases between. This CDR3 comprises 13 residues. CDR3 protein: CASSVLVNTEAFF. DNA for the CDR3: TGTGCCAGCAGTGTGTTAGTGAACACTGAAGCTTTCTTT.

The CDR3 DNA sequence: TGCAGCACTGAGACTAGCGGGACCATCGACTCTCAGTTCTTC. Translation: CSTETSGTIDSQFF. This rearrangement joins TRBV29-1 to TRBJ2-1, with 11 bases matching TRBD2. The junction had 16 bases not matched to a gene; V was cut back by 8 bases and J by 13 bases. The CDR3 spans 14 residues. Germline values: CDR1 SQVTM, CDR2 ANQGSEA.

The V and J genes are TRBV6-1 and TRBJ1-2; 10 bases are a match to TRBD1. This CDR3 contains 14 residues. Trimming took 6 bases from V and 4 from J; bases not matched to a gene: 5. From germline, CDR1 is MNHNS and CDR2 SASEGT. CDR3 in amino acids: CASSDRGRSYGYTF. In DNA, the CDR3 is TGTGCCAGCAGCGACAGGGGGCGAAGCTATGGCTACACCTTC.

The CDR3 loop is CASSAGVGDYGYTF. The DNA of the CDR3 is TGTGCCAGCAGCGCGGGTGTTGGGGACTATGGCTACACCTTC. The chain has TRBV7-2 and TRBJ1-2; D uncertain. Germline loops: CDR1 SGHTA, CDR2 FQGNSA. The ends were cut back, 5 bases at V and 3 bases at J, with 13 bases in the middle. This CDR3 contains 14 residues. Looking up the rest from reference TRBV7-2 and TRBJ1-2 gives the full variable domain: GAGVSQSPSNKVTEKGKDVELRCDPISGHTALYWYRQSLGQGLEFLIYFQGNSAPDKSGLPSDRFSAERTGGSVSTLTIQRTQQEDSAVYLCASSAGVGDYGYTFGSGTRLTVV.

The chain has TRBV20-1 and TRBJ2-1; D gene uncertain. This CDR3 is built from 11 residues. Trimming pared 6 bases from V and 6 bases from J, leaving 9 bases between. Germline CDR1 DFQATT, CDR2 SNEGSKA (reference sequence). The CDR3 here is CSAPGFNEQFF. Here the CDR3 DNA reads TGCAGTGCCCCCGGGTTCAATGAGCAGTTCTTC.

The V gene is TRBV27, the J gene TRBJ2-7, with TRBD2 matching 12 bases. The J segment lost 2 bases and the V segment lost 3 bases, leaving 8 bases of the junction unmatched. Germline assignment: CDR1 MNHEY and CDR2 SMNVEV (reference sequence). The CDR3 sequence is 17 residues long. The DNA of the CDR3 is TGTGCCAGCAGTTTCTTGACTAGCGGGAGTGCTACCTACGAGCAGTACTTC. Translated, it gives CASSFLTSGSATYEQYF.

J is TRBJ1-1 and V is TRBV6-5; D gene ambiguous. Germline V lookup: CDR1 MNHEY, CDR2 SVGAGI. Trimming shortened V by 2 bases and J by 4 bases, and 8 bases separated the two germline ends. The CDR3 extends over 13 amino acids. The CDR3 nucleotides read TGTGCCAGCAGTTACCTGGGAGGCACTGAAGCTTTCTTT. Its protein is CASSYLGGTEAFF.

V is TRBV25-1 and J is TRBJ2-7; maybe TRBD1 (6 bases). V lost 1 base, J lost 2 bases, and 9 bases lay in between. CDR1 is MGHDK and CDR2 is SYGVNS in the germline V gene. CDR3 length: 14 amino acids. CDR3 protein: CASSEFGQPYEQYF. The CDR3 DNA is TGTGCCAGCAGTGAATTTGGACAGCCCTACGAGCAGTACTTC.

This clone was observed at least ten times. The chain recombines TRBV11-2 with TRBJ1-5; D unclear. Germline CDR1 SGHAT, CDR2 FQNNGV. Trimming removed 1 base at V and 4 bases at J, with 11 bases between. This CDR3 comprises 15 residues. The CDR3 protein is CASSLGQSPNQPQHF. The DNA of the CDR3 is TGTGCCAGCAGCTTAGGTCAGTCACCTAATCAGCCCCAGCATTTT.

The rearrangement uses TRBV23-1 and TRBJ2-7, with 10 bases that match TRBD2. TRBV23-1 is an ORF; its function is uncertain. This CDR3 is 15 amino acids long. V gave up 0 bases and J gave up 5 bases; unmatched junction bases: 4. CDR3 sequence (DNA): TGCGCCAGCAGTCAATCTAACCTAGCGGGAGACGAGCAGTACTTC. Translated: CASSQSNLAGDEQYF.

The genes are TRBV14 and TRBJ2-7, with 8 bases fitting TRBD2. This CDR3 comprises 13 residues. Germline V gene lookup returns CDR1 SGHDN and CDR2 FVKESK. V was clipped by 2 bases and J by 3 bases; unmatched bases: 0. CDR3 amino acids: CASSQTSGYEQYF. The CDR3 DNA is TGTGCCAGCAGCCAAACTAGCGGCTACGAGCAGTACTTC.

The CDR3: CASRPGHLNTEAFF. The CDR3 DNA reads as TGTGCCAGCAGACCCGGACATTTGAACACTGAAGCTTTCTTT. The gene calls are TRBV6-6 and TRBJ1-1, with D possibly being TRBD1 (5 bases). Germline loops: CDR1 MNHNY, CDR2 SVGAGI (reference sequence). The V end was cut by 6 bases, the J end by 0 bases, with 11 bases between. This CDR3 is built from 14 residues.

The gene calls are TRBV7-8 and TRBJ1-4; the D gene is possibly TRBD1 (5 bases). CDR3 size: 14 residues. V was shortened by 5 bases and J by 4 bases, with 11 bases between the two germline ends. Germline CDR1 reads SGHVS; CDR2 reads FQNEAQ. CDR3 region: CASSATGYNEKLFF. The CDR3 DNA is TGTGCCAGCAGCGCCACAGGCTATAATGAAAAACTGTTTTTT.

Written as DNA, the CDR3 is TGTGCCAGCAGCTGGTCCTCACAGGGCTCCTACGAGCAGTACTTC. Amino acids: CASSWSSQGSYEQYF. The gene calls are TRBV13 and TRBJ2-7; D possibly corresponds to TRBD1 (6 bases). Deletions cut 4 bases from V and 0 bases from J, with 13 bases between. The CDR3 consists of 15 residues. The V gene's germline CDR1 is PRHDT and CDR2 FYEKMQ (reference sequence).

The chain recombines TRBV2 with TRBJ1-5; perhaps TRBD1 as D (6 bases). The germline gives CDR1 SNHLY, CDR2 FYNNEI. This CDR3 contains 13 residues. The V gene lost 8 bases and the J gene lost 4 bases, with 12 bases spanning the gap. The CDR3 loop reads CASQQGANQPQHF. CDR3 sequence (DNA): TGTGCCAGCCAACAGGGTGCTAATCAGCCCCAGCATTTT.

The chain has TRBV29-1 and TRBJ2-7, with D maybe TRBD1 (5 bases). The germline V and J ends were trimmed by 4 bases and 2 bases, with 9 bases remaining between them. This CDR3 comprises 12 residues. Germline CDR1 and CDR2: SQVTM and ANQGSEA. The CDR3 bases are TGCAGCGTTGGGGGCGGTCCCTACGAGCAGTACTTC. It codes for CSVGGGPYEQYF.

The chain uses TRBV4-1 and TRBJ2-7, with 9 positions matching TRBD1. This CDR3 comprises 15 residues. J lost 2 bases, V lost 2 bases, and 4 bases had no gene match. Germline CDR1 is MGHRA and CDR2 is YSYEKL. CDR3 DNA sequence: TGCGCCAGCAGCCAACGGGGACAGGGAACCTACGAGCAGTACTTC. Its translation: CASSQRGQGTYEQYF.

The chain employs TRBV28 and TRBJ2-7; TRBD1 matches 7 bases. The V segment lost 9 bases and the J segment 9 bases; nucleotides outside the gene matches: 14. Germline V lookup: CDR1 MDHEN, CDR2 SYDVKM. CDR3 size: 13 residues. In DNA form, the CDR3 reads TGTGCCAGTGGTACGGGGACAGTCAAGGGGCAGTACTTC. Residues: CASGTGTVKGQYF.